This T cell receptor beta chain was retrieved from a study of regulatory dendritic cells for organ transplantation. Points from the study as a whole: Naive T cells showed high diversity, memory cells less, memory CD8+ least.

This clone turned up a few times. Its antigen is undetermined. Using immunoSEQ multiplex PCR, the repertoire was profiled, and TCRdb retains in-frame clones only, with some absent. The sample holds about 30,000 clones, about 80% seen once. From germline, CDR1 is SGHDT and CDR2 YYEEEE. This CDR3 region has 13 residues. The V and J ends lost 0 bases and 6 bases respectively, with 7 bases between them. The chain uses TRBV5-6 and TRBJ1-5; D is unresolved. The TCR was taken from a human donor in good health. The sequenced sample consisted of memory CD4+ T cells from blood. The subset denotes: CD45RO+ memory T cells. This CDR3 is CASSLGRTQPQHF. CDR3 bases: TGTGCCAGCAGCTTGGGACGGACTCAGCCCCAGCATTTT.